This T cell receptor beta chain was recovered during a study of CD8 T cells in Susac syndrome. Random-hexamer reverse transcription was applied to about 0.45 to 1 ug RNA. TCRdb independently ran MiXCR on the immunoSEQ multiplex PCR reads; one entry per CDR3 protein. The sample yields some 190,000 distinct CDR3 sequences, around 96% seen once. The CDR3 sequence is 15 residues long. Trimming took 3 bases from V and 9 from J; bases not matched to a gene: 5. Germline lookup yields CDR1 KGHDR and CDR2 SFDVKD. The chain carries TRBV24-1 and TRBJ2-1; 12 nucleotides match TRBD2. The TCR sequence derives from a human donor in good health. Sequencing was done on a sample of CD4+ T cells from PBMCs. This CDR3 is CATSDPTSGRREQFF. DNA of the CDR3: TGTGCCACCAGTGATCCGACTAGCGGGAGACGTGAGCAGTTCTTC.